Below, 17 T cell receptor beta chains from the same sample are listed, as sequenced in a study of cytomegalovirus exposure and HLA in healthy donors. PCR amplification relied on 60 Vbeta primers (plus 13 Jbeta primers). Clones were read by immunoSEQ multiplex PCR, and TCRdb kept only the in-frame ones, dropping some. The sample spans 100,000 to 150,000 clones; the ten largest clones claim over 1.5%. The sequencing input was PBMCs. The receptors come from a man younger than 35 in good health and CMV-seronegative.

The chain couples TRBV6-1 to TRBJ2-3, with D possibly matching TRBD2 (6 bases). This CDR3 contains 12 residues. The germline V gene encodes CDR1 MNHNS and CDR2 SASEGT. Trimming took 7 bases from V and 8 from J, leaving 13 bases between them. The CDR3 DNA is TGTGCCAGCAACCTAGTGGGAGGTACGCAGTATTTT. Encoded protein: CASNLVGGTQYF.

The chain has TRBV7-2 and TRBJ2-5; D remains ambiguous. Germline CDR1 and CDR2: SGHTA and FQGNSA. The V end was cut by 3 bases, the J end by 5 bases, with 4 bases between. The CDR3 has 11 residues. The CDR3 loop reads CASSFGETQYF. The CDR3 nucleotides read TGTGCCAGCAGCTTCGGGGAGACCCAGTACTTC.

The rearrangement links TRBV7-6 to TRBJ2-2, with unresolved D. The CDR3 consists of 17 residues. Germline CDR1 and CDR2: SGHVS and FNYEAQ. With 2 bases removed from V and 5 bases from J, the gap between germline ends came to 18 bases. This CDR3 reads CASSLFARESETGELFF. The CDR3 bases are TGTGCCAGCAGCTTATTTGCTCGCGAATCGGAGACCGGGGAGCTGTTTTTT.

The chain combines TRBV11-2 with TRBJ2-7; possible D gene TRBD1, 5 bases. Germline V gives CDR1 SGHAT, CDR2 FQNNGV. V shed 5 bases and J shed 3 bases, with 20 bases lying between them. The CDR3 consists of 16 residues. CDR3 bases: TGTGCCAGCAGCCAGGGTCAAGTGGTAGTAAACTACGAGCAGTACTTC. Translating gives CASSQGQVVVNYEQYF.

The V call is TRBV27, the J call TRBJ2-1; the match to TRBD2 covers 9 bases. This CDR3 has 15 amino acids. Trimming took 3 bases from V and 8 from J; bases not matched to a gene: 8. Germline CDR1 is MNHEY and CDR2 is SMNVEV (reference sequence). The CDR3 sequence: CASSFGGRAFDEQFF. The CDR3 nucleotides read TGTGCCAGCAGTTTTGGCGGGAGGGCCTTCGATGAGCAGTTCTTC.

V and J are TRBV7-9 and TRBJ2-1; 7 bases match TRBD1. Losses at the gene ends were 7 bases for V and 9 bases for J; bases not matched to a gene: 15. From germline, CDR1 is SEHNR and CDR2 FQNEAQ (reference sequence). The CDR3 covers 15 residues. CDR3 DNA: TGTGCCAGCACCCTCGCACAGGGGCAGTATAGTGAGCAGTTCTTC. Residues: CASTLAQGQYSEQFF.

J is TRBJ2-1 and V is TRBV7-2; a possible D gene is TRBD1 (6 bases). The CDR3 totals 16 residues. The V gene's germline CDR1 is SGHTA and CDR2 FQGNSA. Trimming left V 1 base short and J 9 bases short, with 19 bases between. The CDR3 reads CASSLVGGTLTAEQFF. Here the CDR3 DNA reads TGTGCCAGCAGCTTAGTAGGGGGAACTTTAACGGCTGAGCAGTTCTTC.

V is TRBV5-1 and J is TRBJ1-4, with 7 bases matching TRBD1. The V gene's germline CDR1 is SGHRS and CDR2 YFSETQ. V shed 3 bases and J 7 bases; nucleotides not matched to a gene: 6. This CDR3 spans 14 amino acids. CDR3 bases: TGCGCCAGCAGCTCCGACAGGGTTGGTGAAAAACTGTTTTTT. It encodes CASSSDRVGEKLFF.

The chain combines TRBV7-9 with TRBJ1-2; TRBD1 agrees at 7 bases. V was pared by 5 bases and J by 5 bases, with 5 bases of the junction left unmatched. Germline V gene sequence: CDR1 SEHNR, CDR2 FQNEAQ (reference sequence). This CDR3 has 13 residues. The CDR3 DNA follows: TGTGCCAGCAGCCCAGGGGGTGGTTATGGCTACACCTTC. It is translated as CASSPGGGYGYTF. The full variable domain, rest sourced from reference TRBV7-9 and TRBJ1-2, is DTGVSQNPRHKITKRGQNVTFRCDPISEHNRLYWYRQTLGQGPEFLTYFQNEAQLEKSRLLSDRFSAERPKGSFSTLEIQRTEQGDSAMYLCASSPGGGYGYTFGSGTRLTVV.

The genes are TRBV15 and TRBJ2-7, with a weak D call TRBD2 (6 bases). CDR1 is LNHNV, CDR2 YYDKDF, per germline (reference sequence). There are 14 residues in the CDR3. V was shortened by 4 bases and J by 5 bases, with 15 bases between the two germline ends. CDR3 sequence (DNA): TGTGCCACCAGCACCCGTCTCACGGGGGACGAGCAGTACTTC. This sequence encodes CATSTRLTGDEQYF.

This rearrangement joins TRBV28 to TRBJ2-6; D perhaps matches TRBD1 (6 bases). The germline V gene encodes CDR1 MDHEN and CDR2 SYDVKM. The CDR3 has 15 amino acids. The V gene lost 5 bases and the J gene lost 2 bases, with 10 bases spanning the gap. The CDR3 DNA reads as TGTGCCAGCAGTGGTGGGGGCGCTGGGGCCAACGTCCTGACTTTC. This encodes CASSGGGAGANVLTF.

The chain combines TRBV14 with TRBJ2-7; 15 bases fit TRBD2. The CDR3 runs 16 residues. Germline values: CDR1 SGHDN, CDR2 FVKESK. V shed 4 bases, J shed 4 bases, and the junction held 5 bases outside the gene matches. This CDR3 is CASSRTGLAGGYEQYF. The DNA of the CDR3 is TGTGCCAGCAGCCGGACGGGACTAGCGGGAGGTTACGAGCAGTACTTC.

The V gene is TRBV7-6, the J gene TRBJ2-3; TRBD1 is a possible D gene (5 bases). Trimming cost V 5 bases and J 0 bases, with 9 bases left between them. This CDR3 comprises 14 residues. Per germline, CDR1 SGHVS and CDR2 FNYEAQ. CDR3 sequence: CASSRQPSTDTQYF. CDR3 nucleotides: TGTGCCAGCAGCAGACAGCCTAGCACAGATACGCAGTATTTT.

This rearrangement joins TRBV5-4 to TRBJ2-7; 9 bases align to TRBD1. The germline V gene encodes CDR1 SGHNT and CDR2 YYREEE (reference sequence). The CDR3 extends over 13 amino acids. With V trimmed by 2 bases and J by 4 bases, 1 base remained unmatched. The CDR3 sequence: CASSFGTGYEQYF. The CDR3, as DNA: TGTGCCAGCAGCTTTGGGACAGGGTACGAGCAGTACTTC.

The chain employs TRBV19 and TRBJ1-2; TRBD1 matches at 7 bases. From germline, CDR1 is LNHDA and CDR2 SQIVND (reference sequence). The CDR3 spans 16 residues. The ends lost 6 bases at V and 4 bases at J; junction bases unmatched: 14. The CDR3 here is CASSLGRQGSAYGYTF. The CDR3 DNA sequence: TGTGCCAGTAGCCTGGGGAGACAGGGATCGGCCTATGGCTACACCTTC.

The rearrangement uses TRBV29-1 and TRBJ1-5; D remains ambiguous. Germline assignment: CDR1 SQVTM and CDR2 ANQGSEA. CDR3 length: 14 residues. The germline V and J ends were trimmed by 3 bases and 0 bases, with 9 bases remaining between them. CDR3 in amino acids: CSVDDPGSNQPQHF. The DNA of the CDR3 is TGCAGCGTTGATGACCCGGGTAGCAATCAGCCCCAGCATTTT.

The chain carries TRBV6-1 and TRBJ2-1; 7 nucleotides align to TRBD2. CDR3 length: 16 residues. Germline loops: CDR1 MNHNS, CDR2 SASEGT. V was pared by 4 bases and J by 2 bases, with 8 bases of the junction left unmatched. The CDR3, as DNA: TGTGCCAGCAGTGTAGCAGCGGGAAGGGCCTACAATGAGCAGTTCTTC. Amino acids: CASSVAAGRAYNEQFF.